This TCR beta chain is from a study of blood T cell repertoires in COVID-19 (TCRdb year 2020). About the full investigation: Collaborator samples came from the United States, Italy and Spain and covered acute and convalescent phases of COVID-19. The prospective study material was composed of cDNA or gDNA derived from T cells, B-cell-depleted T cells, or PBMCs. Deeply sampled blood TCRbeta repertoires from subjects exposed to, actively infected with, or recovered from COVID-19 were included in the dataset. A freely available public database, intended as a resource for researchers studying the immune response to SARS-CoV-2, is where the repertoires were released. Samples were obtained from the ongoing ImmuneRACE study (first 160 participants) and from some 1,200 subjects provided by 6 global collaborators. Nearly every sample came with metadata listing a de-identified subject ID, COVID-19 status, age in years and sex. Where HLA class I and class II types were available, the types were taken from metadata supplied by the sample provider, not from assay-based typing. Overall study outcomes, separate from this receptor: The amount of clinical and demographic metadata varied by source and participant and was provided uncurated.

CDR3 length: 19 amino acids, cysteine to phenylalanine. Left in the record is the CDR3 DNA by itself, 57 bases read in frame from the first base. Germline trimming: 0 bases from V, 2 bases from J; junction bases outside gene matches: 14. As encoded in the germline V gene, CDR1 is LGHNA while CDR2 is YSLEER. Collaborating institutions collected whole blood in K2EDTA tubes following their own protocols. For TCRbeta analysis, collaborators shipped samples in one of three forms: frozen whole blood, isolated PBMCs, or DNA extracted from either of those sample types. The immunoSEQ Assay, a bias-controlled multiplex PCR, was used to amplify TCRbeta CDR3 regions from genomic DNA. Processing in the source paper ran as follows. Nucleated cell counts per sample were estimated from amplification of reference gene primers within the assay. Sequence reads were collapsed and filtered to measure the absolute abundance of every unique TCRbeta CDR3 rearrangement. For each sample, productive Simpson clonality was calculated by taking the square root of Simpson's diversity index across productive rearrangements. TCRdb provides this immuneACCESS table in a form limited to in-frame rearrangements. Some clones are lacking; in checked studies, under half of them reflect an unresolved V gene, and why the rest are absent is not known. The V and J calls and the clone size are those of that table, but D and trimming were determined from the DNA. Here the sample has around 65,000 clones; approximately 84% occur a single time. The ten largest clones capture approximately 14% of the sample.

Remarks on this clone: The antigen this receptor binds is unknown. No base quality values were provided; no much bigger clone lies one nucleotide off.

The sequence was collected from a human donor in a cohort sampled during active COVID-19. The rearranged segments are TRBV4-3 and TRBJ2-7, with TRBD1 matching 9 junction bases. The sample comprised peripheral blood. The CDR3 corresponds to CASSQDIGTGFAGPYEQYF. The DNA is TGCGCCAGCAGCCAAGACATAGGGACAGGGTTCGCAGGCCCCTACGAGCAGTACTTC.